Listed below are T cell receptor beta chains from one sample, sequenced in a study of metastatic and nonmetastatic thyroid tumors. MiXCR reprocessed the PCR reads for TCRdb. The data show more than 25,000 clones, around 7% seen once. Sequencing used blood. Receptors originate from a female donor with papillary thyroid cancer or a benign thyroid nodule (not recorded which). Some clones in this sample may be carry-over from other donors' samples. Both conserved end residues are part of each CDR3. The D gene is left open where the match is weak. The size field is filled for only some rows; it gives once, few, many or a size class.

TRBV6-1	-	TRBD2	TRBJ2-2	CASSPRAGGTGELFF	TGTGCCAGCAGTCCTCGCGCGGGAGGCACCGGGGAGCTGTTTTTT
TRBV30	many	-	TRBJ1-1	CAWTALNTEAFF	TGTGCCTGGACCGCTTTGAACACTGAAGCTTTCTTT
TRBV20-1	-	-	TRBJ1-4	CSARVGAGLNEKLFF	TGCAGTGCTAGAGTTGGCGCAGGACTAAATGAAAAACTGTTTTTT
TRBV12-3/TRBV12-4	many	-	TRBJ2-3	CASSLRRRRASGTQYF	TGTGCCAGCAGTTTAAGACGCCGGAGGGCCAGCGGTACGCAGTATTTT
TRBV7-3	many	TRBD2	TRBJ2-1	CASSLPMGGTSGRTKNEQFF	TGTGCCAGCAGCTTACCTATGGGAGGGACTAGCGGGAGGACAAAGAATGAGCAGTTCTTC
TRBV7-2	many	-	TRBJ2-3	CASSFRPAQDTQYF	TGTGCCAGCAGCTTCCGACCAGCCCAAGATACGCAGTATTTT
TRBV18	many	TRBD2	TRBJ2-1	CASSPLGRGDPEQFF	TGTGCCAGCTCACCACTGGGGCGGGGGGACCCTGAGCAGTTCTTC
TRBV19	many	-	TRBJ2-1	CASSISYNEQFF	TGTGCCAGTAGTATTTCGTACAATGAGCAGTTCTTC
TRBV9	few	-	TRBJ2-7	CASSVRAYEQYF	TGTGCCAGCAGCGTTCGGGCCTACGAGCAGTACTTC
TRBV24-1	many	-	TRBJ2-7	CATSDLRAGYEQYF	TGTGCCACCAGTGATTTGAGGGCAGGCTACGAGCAGTACTTC
TRBV3-1	-	-	TRBJ1-3	CASSQSRVPRNTIYF	TGTGCCAGCAGCCAAAGCAGGGTGCCCAGAAACACCATATATTTT
TRBV2	many	-	TRBJ2-5	CASSETETQYF	TGTGCCAGCAGTGAAACCGAGACCCAGTACTTC
TRBV9	-	-	TRBJ2-1	CASSVVGGVSYNEQFF	TGTGCCAGCAGCGTAGTCGGCGGGGTCTCCTACAATGAGCAGTTCTTC
TRBV20-1	many	TRBD1	TRBJ1-2	CSASRWGQGVTSSDNYGYTF	TGCAGTGCTAGTAGATGGGGACAGGGGGTAACCAGCAGCGATAACTATGGCTACACCTTC
TRBV7-3	many	-	TRBJ2-7	CASRIGREQYF	TGTGCCAGCAGGATTGGAAGGGAGCAGTACTTC
TRBV29-1	many	-	TRBJ2-7	CSVAQLFGYSYEQYF	TGCAGCGTTGCACAACTGTTCGGGTACTCCTACGAGCAGTACTTC
TRBV6-2/TRBV6-3	many	-	TRBJ1-1	CASTHPRVNTEAFF	TGTGCCAGCACCCACCCCCGGGTGAACACTGAAGCTTTCTTT
TRBV6-5	many	TRBD1	TRBJ1-1	CASSYGTAIMNTEAFF	TGTGCCAGCAGTTACGGGACAGCGATCATGAACACTGAAGCTTTCTTT
TRBV20-1	many	-	TRBJ1-2	CSARMEWGPQSYTF	TGCAGTGCTAGAATGGAGTGGGGCCCGCAGTCCTACACCTTC
TRBV5-4	-	-	TRBJ1-2	CASSLGGRDYGYTF	TGTGCCAGCAGCTTGGGTGGCAGAGACTATGGCTACACCTTC
TRBV18	many	-	TRBJ1-1	CASSPRQTNTEAFF	TGTGCCAGCTCACCACGTCAGACGAACACTGAAGCTTTCTTT
TRBV12-3/TRBV12-4	many	-	TRBJ2-1	CASSFYNEQFF	TGTGCCAGCAGTTTTTACAATGAGCAGTTCTTC
TRBV19	many	-	TRBJ1-1	CASWDGLVNTEAFF	TGTGCGTCCTGGGACGGCCTTGTCAACACTGAAGCTTTCTTT
TRBV6-2/TRBV6-3	many	-	TRBJ1-2	CASSYSMGPLVNYGYTF	TGTGCCAGCAGTTACTCGATGGGGCCCTTGGTGAACTATGGCTACACCTTC
TRBV12-3/TRBV12-4	many	-	TRBJ1-3	CASVRRGSGNTIYF	TGTGCCAGCGTCCGGAGGGGATCTGGAAACACCATATATTTT
TRBV5-1	many	-	TRBJ2-1	CASSLTPPEQFF	TGCGCCAGCAGCCTGACCCCTCCTGAGCAGTTCTTC
TRBV20-1	few	TRBD2	TRBJ2-3	CSARTPLAGTTYTQYF	TGCAGTGCTAGGACCCCACTAGCGGGGACCACATATACGCAGTATTTT
TRBV11-1	many	-	TRBJ2-7	CASKETRISYEQYF	TGTGCCAGCAAGGAGACTAGGATCTCCTACGAGCAGTACTTC
TRBV5-1	many	-	TRBJ2-1	CASSVGQVENEQFF	TGCGCCAGCAGCGTCGGCCAGGTGGAGAATGAGCAGTTCTTC
TRBV6-1	medium-sized	TRBD2	TRBJ2-7	CASSQTTSSGGEQYF	TGTGCCAGCAGTCAAACTACGTCGTCGGGGGGCGAGCAGTACTTC
TRBV2	many	-	TRBJ1-5	CASSEGDIGQPQHF	TGTGCCAGCAGTGAGGGGGATATTGGTCAGCCCCAGCATTTT